A single sample gave rise to the 7 T cell receptor beta chains below, sequenced in a study of memory CD4+ T cells and cytomegalovirus serostatus. TCRdb keeps only in-frame clones here, not all; method: immunoSEQ multiplex PCR. Here the sample spans around 53,000 clones, 60% to 85% being singletons. Single viable CD3+CD4+CD8-CD45RO+ cells were sorted as the memory CD4+ T cells. Sequencing was done on a sample of memory CD4+ T cells from blood. The receptors derive from an adult in good health and CMV-seropositive.

The chain has TRBV18 and TRBJ2-3; D is possibly TRBD1 (6 bases). This CDR3 contains 15 residues. Germline V CDR1 and CDR2: KGHSH, LQKENI. The germline V and J ends were trimmed by 5 bases and 2 bases, with 14 bases remaining between them. The CDR3 DNA reads as TGTGCCAGCTCATCACGTCGGACAGACACAGATACGCAGTATTTT. This gives the protein CASSSRRTDTDTQYF.

The chain has TRBV28 and TRBJ2-7, with TRBD1 as a possible D gene (6 bases). This CDR3 has 14 amino acids. CDR1 and CDR2 from the germline V gene are MDHEN and SYDVKM. The ends were cut back, 2 bases at V and 3 bases at J, with 11 bases in the middle. For the CDR3, the DNA is TGTGCCAGCAGTTTAGAGACAGGATACTACGAGCAGTACTTC. It translates to CASSLETGYYEQYF.

This chain links TRBV18 with TRBJ1-5; no reliable D call. Per the germline V gene, CDR1 is KGHSH and CDR2 is LQKENI. The V end was cut by 3 bases, the J end by 6 bases, with 9 bases between. There are 13 residues in the CDR3. The CDR3 sequence is CASSPGQTQPQHF. In DNA, the CDR3 is TGTGCCAGCTCACCCGGTCAAACTCAGCCCCAGCATTTT.

The genes are TRBV28 and TRBJ1-4; weak D call: TRBD1 (6 bases). Deletions cut 3 bases from V and 8 bases from J, with 13 bases between. CDR3 length: 14 residues. CDR1 and CDR2 (germline): MDHEN, SYDVKM. The CDR3 protein is CASSFGGVGEKLFF. As DNA, the CDR3 is TGTGCCAGCAGTTTTGGGGGCGTGGGGGAAAAACTGTTTTTT.

In its sample, this clone was seen a few times. V gene TRBV18 combines with J gene TRBJ2-6, with 8 bases matching TRBD2. The CDR3 runs 15 residues. J lost 3 bases, V lost 8 bases, and 6 bases had no gene match. The germline CDR1 and CDR2 sequences are KGHSH and LQKENI. For the CDR3, the DNA is TGTGCCAGCAGCGGGAGAAGAAGTGGGGCCAACGTCCTGACTTTC. Protein: CASSGRRSGANVLTF.

This clone was counted once. The chain carries TRBV7-2 and TRBJ1-1; a possible D gene is TRBD1 (5 bases). CDR3 length: 15 amino acids. Germline assignment: CDR1 SGHTA and CDR2 FQGNSA. V was pared by 5 bases and J by 3 bases, with 16 bases between. DNA for the CDR3: TGTGCCAGCAGCCCCCCCGGGGGGAGAGACACTGAAGCTTTCTTT. This codes for CASSPPGGRDTEAFF.

CDR3 sequence: CASSLLGGSYNEQFF. CDR3 coding DNA: TGTGCCAGCAGCTTATTAGGTGGCTCCTACAATGAGCAGTTCTTC. The chain combines TRBV7-3 with TRBJ2-1, with D unresolved. Trimming took 2 bases from V and 0 from J, leaving 8 bases between them. Germline V gives CDR1 SGHTA, CDR2 FQGTGA. This CDR3 has 15 amino acids.